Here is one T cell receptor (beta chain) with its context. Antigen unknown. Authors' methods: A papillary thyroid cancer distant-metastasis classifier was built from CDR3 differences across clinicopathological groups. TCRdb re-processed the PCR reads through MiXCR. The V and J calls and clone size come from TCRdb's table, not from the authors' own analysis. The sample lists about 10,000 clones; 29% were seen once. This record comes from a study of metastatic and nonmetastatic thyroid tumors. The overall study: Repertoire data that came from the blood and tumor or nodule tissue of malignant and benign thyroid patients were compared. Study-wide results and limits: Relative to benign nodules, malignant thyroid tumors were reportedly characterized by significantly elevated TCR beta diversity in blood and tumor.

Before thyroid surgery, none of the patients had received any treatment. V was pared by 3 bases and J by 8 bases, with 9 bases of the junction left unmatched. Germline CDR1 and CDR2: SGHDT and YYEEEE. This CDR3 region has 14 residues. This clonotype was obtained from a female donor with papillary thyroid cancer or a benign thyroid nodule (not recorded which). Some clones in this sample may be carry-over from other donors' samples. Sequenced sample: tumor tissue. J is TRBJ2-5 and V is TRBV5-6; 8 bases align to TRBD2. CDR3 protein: CASSSSSGPGTQYF. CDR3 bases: TGTGCCAGCAGCTCCTCTAGCGGGCCCGGAACCCAGTACTTC.